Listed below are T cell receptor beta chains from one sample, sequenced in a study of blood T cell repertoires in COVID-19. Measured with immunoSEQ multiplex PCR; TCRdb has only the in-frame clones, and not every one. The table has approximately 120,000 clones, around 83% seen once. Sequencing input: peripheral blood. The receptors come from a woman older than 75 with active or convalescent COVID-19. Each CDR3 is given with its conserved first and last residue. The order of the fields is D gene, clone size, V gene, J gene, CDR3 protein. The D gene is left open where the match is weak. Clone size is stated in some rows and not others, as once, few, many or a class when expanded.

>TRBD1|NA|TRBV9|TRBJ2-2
CASSATGGVTGELFF
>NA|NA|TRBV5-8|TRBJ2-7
CASSYPTGRHEQYF
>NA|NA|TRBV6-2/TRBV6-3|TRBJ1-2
CASSYPGAGYTF
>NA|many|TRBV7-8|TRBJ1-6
CASSLGRTGSSYNSPLHF
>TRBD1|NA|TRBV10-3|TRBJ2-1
CAINPGQGPGEQFF
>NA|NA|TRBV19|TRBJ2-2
CASSTPRGAQTGELFF
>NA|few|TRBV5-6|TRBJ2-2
CASSLNTGELFF
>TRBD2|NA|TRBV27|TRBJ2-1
CASSLRLAGRSEQFF
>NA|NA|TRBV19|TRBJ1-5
CASSRQLNQPQHF
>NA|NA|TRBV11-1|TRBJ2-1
CASSPGAGGGNEQFF
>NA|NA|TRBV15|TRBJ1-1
CATSTGKTEAFF
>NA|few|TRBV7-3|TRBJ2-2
CASSVSGKGELFF
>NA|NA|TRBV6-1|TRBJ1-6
CASSATGPRSYNSPLHF
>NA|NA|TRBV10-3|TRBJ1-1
CAISESNRLNTEAFF
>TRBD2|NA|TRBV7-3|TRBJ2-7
CASSLTPSGEYEQYF
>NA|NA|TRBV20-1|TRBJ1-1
CSAEGWTEAFF
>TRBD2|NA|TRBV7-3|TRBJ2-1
CASSPSGRENGEQFF
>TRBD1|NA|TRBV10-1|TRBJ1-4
CASSADRGENEKLFF